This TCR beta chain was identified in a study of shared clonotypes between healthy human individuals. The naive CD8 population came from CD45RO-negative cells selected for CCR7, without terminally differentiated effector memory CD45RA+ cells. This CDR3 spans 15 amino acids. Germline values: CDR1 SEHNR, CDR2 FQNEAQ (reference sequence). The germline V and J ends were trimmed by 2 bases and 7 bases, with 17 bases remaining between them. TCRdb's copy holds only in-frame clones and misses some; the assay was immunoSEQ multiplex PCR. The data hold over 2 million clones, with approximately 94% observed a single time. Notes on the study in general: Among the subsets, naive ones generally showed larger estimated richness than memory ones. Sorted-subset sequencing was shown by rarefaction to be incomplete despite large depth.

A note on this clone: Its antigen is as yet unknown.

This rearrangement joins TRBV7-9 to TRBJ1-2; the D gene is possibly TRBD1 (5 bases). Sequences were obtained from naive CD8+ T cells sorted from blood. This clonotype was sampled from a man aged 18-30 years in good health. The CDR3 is CASSLLVGGLGGYTF. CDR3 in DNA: TGTGCCAGCAGCTTACTTGTTGGGGGACTAGGTGGCTACACCTTC.